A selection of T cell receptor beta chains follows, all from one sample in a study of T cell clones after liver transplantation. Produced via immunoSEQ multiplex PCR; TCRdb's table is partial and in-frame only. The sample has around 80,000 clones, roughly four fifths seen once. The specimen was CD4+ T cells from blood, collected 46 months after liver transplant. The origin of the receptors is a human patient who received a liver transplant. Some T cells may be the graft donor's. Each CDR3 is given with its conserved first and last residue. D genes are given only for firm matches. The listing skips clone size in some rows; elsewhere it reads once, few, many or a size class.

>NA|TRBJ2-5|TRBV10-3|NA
CAISGQGGETQYF
TGTGCCATCAGTGGGCAGGGGGGGGAGACCCAGTACTTC
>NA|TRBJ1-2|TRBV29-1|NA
CSVERGLGYGYTF
TGCAGCGTTGAAAGGGGTCTTGGCTATGGCTACACCTTC
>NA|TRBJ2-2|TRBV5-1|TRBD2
CASGLAGGDTGELFF
TGCGCCAGCGGACTAGCGGGGGGTGACACCGGGGAGCTGTTTTTT
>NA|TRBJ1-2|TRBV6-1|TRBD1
CASSDRPGTGPDGYTF
TGTGCCAGCAGTGACCGCCCCGGGACAGGGCCAGATGGCTACACCTTC
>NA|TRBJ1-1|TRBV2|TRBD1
CASSVPLRTGGVLQAFF
TGTGCCAGCAGTGTTCCCCTCCGGACAGGGGGCGTCCTTCAAGCTTTCTTT
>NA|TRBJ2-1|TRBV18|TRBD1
CASSPDRSSYNEQFF
TGTGCCAGCTCACCGGACAGGAGCTCCTACAATGAGCAGTTCTTC
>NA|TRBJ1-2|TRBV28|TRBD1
CASSLLGTGGEGYTF
TGTGCCAGCAGTTTATTGGGGACAGGGGGCGAGGGCTACACCTTC
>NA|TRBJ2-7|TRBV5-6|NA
CASSSPGAYEQYF
TGTGCCAGCAGCTCACCAGGGGCCTACGAGCAGTACTTC
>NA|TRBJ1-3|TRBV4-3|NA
CASSPGRTPGNTIYF
TGCGCCAGCAGCCCCGGACGGACTCCTGGAAACACCATATATTTT
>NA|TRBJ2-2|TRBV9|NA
CASSVEPPGTGELFF
TGTGCCAGCAGCGTAGAACCGCCCGGCACCGGGGAGCTGTTTTTT
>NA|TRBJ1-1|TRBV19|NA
CASSPDGKLNTEAFF
TGTGCCAGTAGTCCGGACGGGAAGTTGAACACTGAAGCTTTCTTT
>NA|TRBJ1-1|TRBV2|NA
CASSARNTEAFF
TGTGCCAGCAGTGCAAGGAACACTGAAGCTTTCTTT
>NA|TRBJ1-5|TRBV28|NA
CASSTASRGLSNQPQHF
TGTGCCAGCAGTACAGCCTCCAGGGGACTAAGCAATCAGCCCCAGCATTTT
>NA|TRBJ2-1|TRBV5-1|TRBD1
CASPPRDRGTLSALYNEQFF
TGCGCCAGTCCCCCCCGGGACAGGGGAACTTTATCGGCCCTCTACAATGAGCAGTTCTTC
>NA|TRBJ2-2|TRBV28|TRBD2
CASSSAGESAGELFF
TGTGCCAGCAGTTCGGCGGGAGAGTCGGCCGGGGAGCTGTTTTTT
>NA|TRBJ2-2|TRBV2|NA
CASSEVSGYTGELFF
TGTGCCAGCAGTGAAGTTTCGGGTTACACCGGGGAGCTGTTTTTT
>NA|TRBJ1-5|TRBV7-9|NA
CASSSGTDFYSNQPQHF
TGTGCCAGCAGCTCTGGGACCGATTTCTATAGCAATCAGCCCCAGCATTTT
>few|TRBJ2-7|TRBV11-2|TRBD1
CASSLTRDRLYEQYF
TGTGCCAGCAGCCTCACCCGGGACAGGCTCTACGAGCAGTACTTC
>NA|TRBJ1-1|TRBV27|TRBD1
CASSSQGVNTEAFF
TGTGCCAGCAGTTCACAGGGGGTGAACACTGAAGCTTTCTTT
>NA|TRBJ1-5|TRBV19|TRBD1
CASSISGTGLNQPQHF
TGTGCCAGTAGTATAAGTGGGACAGGGCTCAATCAGCCCCAGCATTTT
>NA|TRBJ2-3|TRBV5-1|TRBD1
CASSLRQGGTDTQYF
TGCGCCAGCAGCCTACGACAGGGGGGCACAGATACGCAGTATTTT
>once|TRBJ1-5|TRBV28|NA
CASSFNRISNQPQHF
TGTGCCAGCAGTTTTAATAGGATTAGCAATCAGCCCCAGCATTTT
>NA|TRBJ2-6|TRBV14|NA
CASSQRTVSGANVLTF
TGTGCCAGCAGCCAACGTACTGTCTCTGGGGCCAACGTCCTGACTTTC
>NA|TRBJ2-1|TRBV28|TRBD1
CASRVTGAGYNEQFF
TGTGCCAGCAGGGTAACAGGGGCGGGCTACAATGAGCAGTTCTTC
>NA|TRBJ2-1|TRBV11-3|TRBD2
CASSLTGTSPLGEQFF
TGTGCCAGCAGCTTAACCGGGACTAGTCCATTAGGTGAGCAGTTCTTC
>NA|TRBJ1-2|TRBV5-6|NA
CASSADGRAIYGYTF
TGTGCCAGCAGCGCGGATGGGAGGGCAATATATGGCTACACCTTC
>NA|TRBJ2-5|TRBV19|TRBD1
CASSRQGSETQYF
TGTGCCAGTAGTAGACAGGGGTCGGAGACCCAGTACTTC
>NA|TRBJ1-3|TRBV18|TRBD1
CASSPGQGNSGNTIYF
TGTGCCAGCTCACCAGGACAGGGGAACTCTGGAAACACCATATATTTT
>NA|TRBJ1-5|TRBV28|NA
CASSFAAGNQPQHF
TGTGCCAGCAGTTTTGCGGCAGGGAATCAGCCCCAGCATTTT
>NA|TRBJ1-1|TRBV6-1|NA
CASSERLNTEAFF
TGTGCCAGCAGTGAACGACTGAACACTGAAGCTTTCTTT
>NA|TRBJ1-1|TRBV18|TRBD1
CASSSTGELNTEAFF
TGTGCCAGCTCATCAACAGGGGAGTTGAACACTGAAGCTTTCTTT
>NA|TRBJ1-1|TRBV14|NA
CASSQEGSTEAFF
TGTGCCAGCAGCCAAGAGGGGAGCACTGAAGCTTTCTTT
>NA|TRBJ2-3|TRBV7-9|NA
CASSLGKAGTQYF
TGTGCCAGCAGCTTAGGGAAGGCGGGTACGCAGTATTTT
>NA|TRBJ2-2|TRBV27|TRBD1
CASSRDRTTGELFF
TGTGCCAGCAGTAGGGACAGAACCACCGGGGAGCTGTTTTTT
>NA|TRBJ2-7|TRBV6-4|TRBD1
CALGTGVYEQYF
TGTGCCCTCGGGACAGGGGTCTACGAGCAGTACTTC
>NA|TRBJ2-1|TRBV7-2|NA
CASSLGRTNEQFF
TGTGCCAGCAGCTTGGGGCGGACCAATGAGCAGTTCTTC
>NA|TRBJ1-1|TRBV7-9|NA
CASSSFGGTEAFF
TGTGCCAGCAGCTCCTTTGGTGGGACTGAAGCTTTCTTT
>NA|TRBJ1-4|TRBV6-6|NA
CASEDSHNEKLFF
TGTGCCAGCGAGGACAGCCATAATGAAAAACTGTTTTTT
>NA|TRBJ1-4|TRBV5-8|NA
CASSLPGTGEKLFF
TGTGCCAGCAGCCTCCCCGGGACGGGTGAAAAACTGTTTTTT
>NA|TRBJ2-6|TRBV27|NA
CASSGRLPSGANVLTF
TGTGCCAGCAGTGGCAGGTTGCCCTCTGGGGCCAACGTCCTGACTTTC
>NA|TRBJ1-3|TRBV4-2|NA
CASSQGRIGNTIYF
TGTGCCAGCAGCCAAGGTCGCATTGGAAACACCATATATTTT
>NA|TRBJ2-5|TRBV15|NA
CATSRDVRGETQYF
TGTGCCACCAGCAGAGATGTCAGGGGCGAGACCCAGTACTTC
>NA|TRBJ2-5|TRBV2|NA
CASSEAWQEETQYF
TGTGCCAGCAGTGAAGCTTGGCAGGAAGAGACCCAGTACTTC
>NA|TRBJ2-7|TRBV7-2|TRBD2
CASAGAYEQYF
TGTGCCAGCGCGGGAGCATACGAGCAGTACTTC
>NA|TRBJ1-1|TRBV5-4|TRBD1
CASPSLGGMNTEAFF
TGTGCCAGCCCCTCTTTAGGGGGCATGAACACTGAAGCTTTCTTT
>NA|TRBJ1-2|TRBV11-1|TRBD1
CASSQGQGLGYTF
TGTGCCAGCAGCCAAGGACAGGGTCTCGGCTACACCTTC
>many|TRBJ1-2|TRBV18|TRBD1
CASSERTGGRDGYTF
TGTGCCAGCTCAGAACGGACAGGGGGCAGGGATGGCTACACCTTC